Listed below are T cell receptor beta chains from one sample, sequenced in a study of response to subunit inactivated influenza vaccine. TCRdb re-analysed the RT-PCR reads in MiXCR, keeping a single row per CDR3 protein. Altogether 600,000 to 850,000 distinct CDR3 sequences are present, roughly 15% being singletons, with the ten largest covering 7.6%. The specimen comprised PBMCs from blood, sampled less than 15 days before vaccination. The source is a man aged 50 to 59 who received an inactivated influenza vaccine. Both conserved end residues are part of each CDR3. D genes are given only for firm matches. The listing skips clone size in some rows; elsewhere it reads once, few, many or a size class.

size: .; D: TRBD2; J: TRBJ2-3; V: TRBV15; CDR3: CATSREASGGHTDTQYF; DNA: TGTGCCACCAGCAGAGAGGCTAGCGGGGGGCATACAGATACGCAGTATTTT
size: .; D: TRBD2; J: TRBJ2-3; V: TRBV20-1; CDR3: CSFLAGNTDTQYF; DNA: TGCAGTTTTCTAGCGGGGAACACAGATACGCAGTATTTT
size: few; D: .; J: TRBJ2-1; V: TRBV10-3; CDR3: CAISGAYNEQFF; DNA: TGTGCCATCAGTGGAGCCTACAATGAGCAGTTCTTC
size: .; D: TRBD1; J: TRBJ2-7; V: TRBV12-3/TRBV12-4; CDR3: CASSFYPTGPYEQYF; DNA: TGTGCCAGCAGTTTCTACCCGACAGGGCCCTACGAGCAGTACTTC
size: few; D: .; J: TRBJ1-5; V: TRBV28; CDR3: CASSFQELFSNQPQHF; DNA: TGTGCCAGCAGTTTTCAGGAGCTCTTTAGCAATCAGCCCCAGCATTTT
size: .; D: .; J: TRBJ2-6; V: TRBV7-2; CDR3: CASSTRDSGANVLTF; DNA: TGTGCCAGCAGCACCAGGGACTCTGGGGCCAACGTCCTGACTTTC
size: .; D: TRBD2; J: TRBJ2-3; V: TRBV5-4; CDR3: CASSLEPGLATYTDTQYF; DNA: TGTGCCAGCAGCTTGGAACCGGGACTAGCGACCTACACAGATACGCAGTATTTT
size: .; D: .; J: TRBJ2-1; V: TRBV7-2; CDR3: CASSFGVHEQFF; DNA: TGTGCCAGCAGCTTCGGAGTCCATGAGCAGTTCTTC
size: few; D: TRBD2; J: TRBJ2-7; V: TRBV28; CDR3: CASSTSPSGRVYEQYF; DNA: TGTGCCAGCAGCACCTCGCCTAGCGGGAGAGTGTACGAGCAGTACTTC
size: many; D: TRBD2; J: TRBJ2-5; V: TRBV2; CDR3: CASSERSGGIETQYF; DNA: TGTGCCAGCAGTGAACGTAGCGGGGGGATCGAGACCCAGTACTTC
size: .; D: .; J: TRBJ2-7; V: TRBV7-9; CDR3: CASSLSVRGYEQYF; DNA: TGTGCCAGCAGCTTATCCGTTAGGGGTTACGAGCAGTACTTC
size: few; D: .; J: TRBJ1-5; V: TRBV12-3/TRBV12-4; CDR3: CASSPAEGGQPQHF; DNA: TGTGCCAGCAGTCCGGCGGAGGGCGGTCAGCCCCAGCATTTT
size: few; D: TRBD1; J: TRBJ2-1; V: TRBV5-1; CDR3: CASSLWQGADEQFF; DNA: TGCGCCAGCAGCTTGTGGCAGGGGGCCGATGAGCAGTTCTTC
size: .; D: TRBD1; J: TRBJ2-5; V: TRBV4-3; CDR3: CASSQATGGRETQYF; DNA: TGCGCCAGCAGCCAAGCAACAGGGGGCAGAGAGACCCAGTACTTC
size: .; D: .; J: TRBJ2-7; V: TRBV7-2; CDR3: CASSLARSGEQYF; DNA: TGTGCCAGCAGCTTAGCGCGGTCGGGCGAGCAGTACTTC
size: few; D: .; J: TRBJ2-5; V: TRBV4-3; CDR3: CASSQDPGSQETQYF; DNA: TGCGCCAGCAGCCAAGATCCTGGCAGCCAAGAGACCCAGTACTTC
size: .; D: TRBD2; J: TRBJ2-3; V: TRBV11-2; CDR3: CASSTGGGLTDTQYF; DNA: TGTGCCAGCAGCACAGGCGGGGGGCTGACAGATACGCAGTATTTT
size: few; D: .; J: TRBJ1-3; V: TRBV9; CDR3: CASSEQSLSGNTIYF; DNA: TGTGCCAGCAGCGAGCAGTCACTCTCTGGAAACACCATATATTTT
size: .; D: TRBD1; J: TRBJ1-2; V: TRBV5-1; CDR3: CASSLGTADANYGYTF; DNA: TGCGCCAGCAGCCTCGGGACAGCGGATGCTAACTATGGCTACACCTTC
size: .; D: TRBD1; J: TRBJ2-7; V: TRBV4-1; CDR3: CASSLTTGSFQEQYF; DNA: TGCGCCAGCAGCCTAACGACAGGGTCATTTCAGGAGCAGTACTTC
size: many; D: .; J: TRBJ2-3; V: TRBV15; CDR3: CATSRDNSGADTQYF; DNA: TGTGCCACCAGCAGAGATAATTCTGGGGCAGATACGCAGTATTTT
size: few; D: TRBD2; J: TRBJ2-5; V: TRBV18; CDR3: CASSPGRGRSEETQYF; DNA: TGTGCCAGCTCACCAGGGCGGGGGAGATCGGAAGAGACCCAGTACTTC
size: .; D: TRBD2; J: TRBJ2-1; V: TRBV4-2; CDR3: CASSQVLRGEQFF; DNA: TGTGCCAGCAGCCAAGTTTTGCGGGGGGAGCAGTTCTTC
size: .; D: .; J: TRBJ1-5; V: TRBV4-1; CDR3: CASSQLNRVNQPQHF; DNA: TGCGCCAGCAGCCAATTAAACAGGGTCAATCAGCCCCAGCATTTT
size: .; D: TRBD2; J: TRBJ2-5; V: TRBV3-1; CDR3: CASGDPLAGVGETQYF; DNA: TGTGCCAGTGGGGACCCCCTAGCGGGAGTAGGAGAGACCCAGTACTTC
size: .; D: TRBD1; J: TRBJ2-3; V: TRBV7-9; CDR3: CASSLVLTGRTDTQYF; DNA: TGTGCCAGCAGCTTAGTCCTGACAGGGCGCACAGATACGCAGTATTTT
size: many; D: .; J: TRBJ1-1; V: TRBV5-5; CDR3: CASSFFSMNTEAFF; DNA: TGTGCCAGCAGCTTCTTCAGCATGAACACTGAAGCTTTCTTT
size: few; D: .; J: TRBJ1-2; V: TRBV3-1; CDR3: CASSQGYRDTYGYTF; DNA: TGTGCCAGCAGCCAAGGTTACCGGGACACCTATGGCTACACCTTC
size: few; D: TRBD1; J: TRBJ1-1; V: TRBV5-5; CDR3: CASSPGTGQNTEAFF; DNA: TGTGCCAGCAGTCCGGGGACAGGGCAGAACACTGAAGCTTTCTTT
size: few; D: .; J: TRBJ2-4; V: TRBV29-1; CDR3: CSVEFGGNIQYF; DNA: TGCAGCGTTGAATTTGGGGGGAACATTCAGTACTTC
size: .; D: .; J: TRBJ2-3; V: TRBV4-1; CDR3: CASSQESLVYDTQYF; DNA: TGCGCCAGCAGCCAAGAGAGCCTAGTATACGATACGCAGTATTTT
size: few; D: .; J: TRBJ2-7; V: TRBV4-3; CDR3: CASSQDRGTRQYF; DNA: TGCGCCAGCAGCCAAGATCGCGGGACCAGGCAGTACTTC
size: few; D: TRBD2; J: TRBJ2-2; V: TRBV24-1; CDR3: CATSDSGTSNTGELFF; DNA: TGTGCCACCAGTGATTCCGGGACTAGCAACACCGGGGAGCTGTTTTTT
size: .; D: .; J: TRBJ2-3; V: TRBV9; CDR3: CASSIEGPRTDTQYF; DNA: TGTGCCAGCAGCATAGAGGGGCCTCGCACAGATACGCAGTATTTT
size: .; D: .; J: TRBJ2-7; V: TRBV20-1; CDR3: CSARDRPNSYEQYF; DNA: TGCAGTGCTAGAGACAGGCCGAACTCCTACGAGCAGTACTTC
size: .; D: TRBD1; J: TRBJ2-7; V: TRBV10-3; CDR3: CASGTGEGYDQYF; DNA: TGTGCCAGCGGGACAGGGGAGGGCTACGATCAGTACTTC
size: .; D: .; J: TRBJ2-1; V: TRBV6-1; CDR3: CASSKTQEAEQFF; DNA: TGTGCCAGCAGTAAAACACAGGAGGCTGAGCAGTTCTTC
size: .; D: TRBD1; J: TRBJ2-5; V: TRBV10-3; CDR3: CAIGGQVLEETQYF; DNA: TGTGCCATCGGCGGACAGGTCCTGGAAGAGACCCAGTACTTC
size: .; D: .; J: TRBJ2-3; V: TRBV11-3; CDR3: CASSLESRTTDTQYF; DNA: TGTGCCAGCAGCTTAGAAAGCCGAACCACAGATACGCAGTATTTT
size: .; D: .; J: TRBJ2-7; V: TRBV3-1; CDR3: CASSQDYRRTLGEQYF; DNA: TGTGCCAGCAGCCAAGATTACCGGCGGACCCTCGGGGAGCAGTACTTC
size: few; D: TRBD2; J: TRBJ2-1; V: TRBV6-4; CDR3: CASKILAGELFSYNEQFF; DNA: TGTGCCAGCAAGATACTAGCGGGAGAATTGTTTTCCTACAATGAGCAGTTCTTC
size: .; D: .; J: TRBJ2-3; V: TRBV5-1; CDR3: CASSRGTGVTDTQYF; DNA: TGCGCCAGCAGCCGTGGGACGGGGGTAACAGATACGCAGTATTTT
size: few; D: TRBD2; J: TRBJ2-5; V: TRBV20-1; CDR3: CSARDLSSGGETQYF; DNA: TGCAGTGCTAGAGATCTCAGTTCGGGGGGAGAGACCCAGTACTTC
size: few; D: .; J: TRBJ1-6; V: TRBV28; CDR3: CASSFPGSLGSPLHF; DNA: TGTGCCAGCAGTTTCCCGGGGAGCTTAGGTTCACCCCTCCACTTT
size: .; D: .; J: TRBJ2-2; V: TRBV9; CDR3: CASSVASGTGELFF; DNA: TGTGCCAGCAGCGTAGCTTCGGGGACCGGGGAGCTGTTTTTT
size: few; D: .; J: TRBJ2-7; V: TRBV6-1; CDR3: CASSTTRNVEQYF; DNA: TGTGCCAGCAGCACCACTAGGAATGTGGAGCAGTACTTC
size: .; D: .; J: TRBJ2-7; V: TRBV7-8; CDR3: CASSPGAGYEQYF; DNA: TGTGCCAGCAGTCCAGGGGCTGGCTACGAGCAGTACTTC
size: .; D: TRBD1; J: TRBJ1-1; V: TRBV20-1; CDR3: CRQGGHTEAFF; DNA: TGCAGACAGGGGGGGCACACTGAAGCTTTCTTT
size: .; D: .; J: TRBJ2-2; V: TRBV27; CDR3: CASPPTDTGELFF; DNA: TGTGCCAGCCCCCCAACGGACACCGGGGAGCTGTTTTTT
size: many; D: .; J: TRBJ2-3; V: TRBV2; CDR3: CASREGDTQYF; DNA: TGTGCCAGCAGGGAGGGGGATACGCAGTATTTT
size: few; D: .; J: TRBJ2-5; V: TRBV5-1; CDR3: CASSLGQNSETQYF; DNA: TGCGCCAGCAGCTTGGGTCAGAATTCGGAGACCCAGTACTTC
size: .; D: .; J: TRBJ2-7; V: TRBV10-3; CDR3: CAISGTESSYEQYF; DNA: TGTGCCATCAGTGGGACGGAGAGCTCCTACGAGCAGTACTTC
size: few; D: .; J: TRBJ2-1; V: TRBV20-1; CDR3: CSASRGGLYNEQFF; DNA: TGCAGTGCTAGTCGCGGGGGCCTATACAATGAGCAGTTCTTC
size: many; D: TRBD1; J: TRBJ2-5; V: TRBV28; CDR3: CASSVTGGEYETQYF; DNA: TGTGCCAGCAGTGTGACAGGGGGCGAGTATGAGACCCAGTACTTC